This T cell receptor beta chain was identified during a study of T cell responses to AZD1222 COVID-19 vaccine. Findings and limits, study-wide: In the spike-specific TCR repertoire, nearly half reportedly target unmutated variant regions. Along spike, vaccine-associated CD4 TCRs were found throughout, with dominance at 160-218 and 743-854. It should be noted that donors were predominantly white British and more often female, and clonal diversity was possibly underestimated. Sampling captured repertoires only after the peak T cell response.

Sequenced by immunoSEQ multiplex PCR; TCRdb stores in-frame clones only, minus some. The table records more than 100,000 clones, roughly 90% of them present only once. The CDR3 runs to 14 residues. CDR1 is SEHNR and CDR2 is FQNEAQ in the germline V gene (reference sequence). The V end lost 6 bases, the J end lost 1 base, and 12 bases lay between the germline ends. A remark on this clone: The target antigen is unknown. The same CDR3 can be traced to other DNA sequences in this sample.

The sample here was peripheral blood, taken on day 0 of AZD1222 vaccination. This chain connects TRBV7-9 to TRBJ1-1; perhaps TRBD1 as D (6 bases). The sequence was collected from an adult in good health. The chain's CDR3 is CASSSQGGNTEAFF. The DNA for the CDR3 is TGTGCCAGCAGTTCCCAAGGGGGGAACACTGAAGCTTTCTTT.